Here is one T cell receptor beta chain with its context. This clonotype was found a few times. Its antigen specificity is not known. Per-nucleotide qualities are absent, and no much larger clonotype sits a single base away. The entry originates in a study of CD8 T cells in ankylosing spondylitis (dated by TCRdb to the late 2010s). General notes on the study: The study profiled T cell receptor beta repertoires in healthy donors and ankylosing spondylitis patients to find disease-linked TCR variants. In total, the full study cohort was made up of 108 healthy donors and roughly 27 ankylosing spondylitis patients. Peripheral blood was sampled, and synovial fluid was additionally collected from ankylosing spondylitis patients.

The cysteine opens and the phenylalanine closes a CDR3 of 13 amino acids. Only the CDR3 DNA is retained, 39 bases long and in frame from the first base. Taken from the germline V gene, the CDR1 and CDR2 loops are LGHNA and YNFKEQ. Trimming at the junction amounts to 3 bases on V and 4 bases on J, and the germline ends lie 9 bases apart. Points the paper makes about the study in general: According to the report, matched synovial fluid samples from ankylosing spondylitis patients were significantly enriched for the disease-linked clones. In peripheral blood, the disease-linked clones were found at relatively low frequencies and had a CD8+ phenotype. Some TCR beta motif variants had previously been reported in synovial fluid and blood of reactive arthritis patients, which suggested common disease-initiation mechanisms. A TCR beta motif made up of several highly homologous amino acid variants appeared to be characteristic of blood from ankylosing spondylitis patients.

Sequencing was performed on an Illumina HiSeq 2500. TCR beta libraries were prepared by quantitative 5'-RACE with molecular barcodes. As for how the authors treated the data: Disease-linked TCR variants were identified with a new computational method built on a probabilistic model of VDJ rearrangement. The public reads were reprocessed in TCRdb via fastp at Q25 and MiXCR, keeping in-frame beta chains. Each CDR3 protein gets just one entry, which takes the most common genes and DNA from the rows behind it. In this record, the V and J calls reflect TCRdb's handling and not the investigators' own analysis. The sample table shows some 840,000 distinct CDR3 sequences, and about 11% are seen once. The ten largest clones represent 0.51% of the sample.

This sequence was found in a male donor with ankylosing spondylitis. The chain couples TRBV4-2 to TRBJ2-5; no D gene call is confident. The specimen sequenced was blood, either unsorted or a sorted T cell fraction (not recorded which). The CDR3 in this case is CASSHPQGETQYF. The DNA sequence follows: TGTGCCAGCAGCCACCCACAAGGAGAGACCCAGTACTTC.